This T cell receptor (beta chain) was observed in a study of T-cell memory formation after mild COVID-19. Findings of the study overall: Some clones that responded turned up in pre-infection memory, which suggests that cross-reactive memory joined in. Clones contracting day 15 to 85 were balanced CD4/CD8; later expanders leaned CD4+. Nothing showed for sure that second-wave clones peaking on day 37 were SARS-CoV-2 specific.

TCRdb independently ran MiXCR on the 5' RACE reads; one entry per CDR3 protein. The profile covers 430,000 or so distinct CDR3 sequences, with approximately 23% appearing a single time and around 13% taken by the ten largest. This clonotype showed up just a few times. Its specificity is not known. The CDR3 totals 13 residues. In germline, CDR1 is SGHNT, CDR2 YYREEE (reference sequence). V lost 3 bases, J lost 1 base, and 8 bases lay in between. The receptor was isolated from an adult woman who had mild COVID-19 (a few samples of this study predate the infection). Cell type and time point are not known. This rearrangement joins TRBV5-4 to TRBJ2-7; possible D gene TRBD1, 5 bases. The sample consisted of PBMCs or a T cell subset sorted from them (not recorded which). The DNA for the CDR3 is TGTGCCAGCAGCTCAGGGAATTCCTACGAGCAGTACTTC. Translation gives CASSSGNSYEQYF.